A selection of T cell receptor beta chains follows, all from one sample in a study of breast tumors, draining lymph nodes, adjacent tissues. Each CDR3 protein is one row after TCRdb ran MiXCR on the multiplex PCR reads. The repertoire holds around 250,000 distinct CDR3 sequences, with under 40% as singletons. Source material: axillary lymph node tissue. The receptors derive from a female donor with breast cancer. Some clones in this sample may be carry-over from other donors' samples. CDR3s include the opening cysteine and the closing phenylalanine or tryptophan. D genes are given only for firm matches. Expanded clones are given a class, and other clones once, few, many or no size at all.

d_call clone_size j_call cdr3_length v_call cdr3_nt cdr3_aa
NA many TRBJ1-2 17 TRBV29-1 TGCAGCGTAACGGGATCCGGGCGAGTGGAGTCTAACTATGGCTACACCTTC CSVTGSGRVESNYGYTF
TRBD2 many TRBJ2-1 16 TRBV20-1 TGCAGTGCCTTAGGCGGGGGGGCCACGTCCTACAATGAGCAGTTCTTC CSALGGGATSYNEQFF
NA many TRBJ1-6 15 TRBV4-1 TGCGCCAGCAGCCAAGAAGGCAGGAGTAATTCACCCCTCCACTTT CASSQEGRSNSPLHF
TRBD1 many TRBJ1-6 13 TRBV7-9 TGTGCCAGCAGCACAGGGGAAAATTCACCCCTCCACTTT CASSTGENSPLHF
NA NA TRBJ1-2 16 TRBV15 TGTGCCACCAGCAGCCAAGACAGGTCGAGAGTCTATGGCTACACCTTC CATSSQDRSRVYGYTF
TRBD2 many TRBJ2-3 16 TRBV4-2 TGTGCCAGCAGCATGGGGACTAGCGGCCTCACAGATACGCAGTATTTT CASSMGTSGLTDTQYF
TRBD1 NA TRBJ1-5 18 TRBV2 TGTGCCAGCAGTGGGGGTTTGCGCGGACAGGGGGCCGATCAGCCCCAGCATTTT CASSGGLRGQGADQPQHF
NA NA TRBJ2-5 14 TRBV5-8 TGTGCCAGCAGCTTGGAGTTACCGAGGGAGACCCAGTACTTC CASSLELPRETQYF
NA many TRBJ2-1 14 TRBV20-1 TGCAGTGCTAGCGCGGGACTCTCCTACAATGAGCAGTTCTTC CSASAGLSYNEQFF
TRBD2 NA TRBJ2-3 15 TRBV7-9 TGTGCCAGCAGCTCCTTAGCGGGAGGGGGCGGTGAGCAGTATTTT CASSSLAGGGGEQYF
NA NA TRBJ1-2 11 TRBV5-5 TGTGCCAGCAGCCCACGGAATGGCTACACCTTC CASSPRNGYTF
TRBD1 NA TRBJ2-6 15 TRBV7-9 TGTGCCAGCAGCTTGGGGACAGCGGGGGCCAACGTCCTGACTTTC CASSLGTAGANVLTF
TRBD1 many TRBJ1-2 14 TRBV29-1 TGCAGCGTTAAGCAGGGGGCGAGGTCCTATGGCTACACCTTC CSVKQGARSYGYTF
NA NA TRBJ1-1 12 TRBV29-1 TGCAGCGTCGGGCTTATGAACACTGAAGCTTTCTTT CSVGLMNTEAFF
NA NA TRBJ1-6 20 TRBV6-5 TGTGCCAGCAGTTACTCGGTTGGGAGACCAAAAAGCTCCTATAATTCACCCCTCCACTTT CASSYSVGRPKSSYNSPLHF
NA NA TRBJ1-5 13 TRBV6-5 TGTGCCAGCAGTCACTCGATAAATCAGCCCCAGCATTTT CASSHSINQPQHF
TRBD1 many TRBJ1-2 14 TRBV7-8 TGTGCCAGCAGCTCGGGACAGCGACTCTATGGCTACACCTTC CASSSGQRLYGYTF
TRBD1 NA TRBJ2-2 15 TRBV19 TGTGCCAGTAGTCCGAGACAGGGGGCGACCGGGGAGCTGTTTTTT CASSPRQGATGELFF
NA many TRBJ2-5 13 TRBV9 TGTGCCAGCAGCTCGCCTAGCCAAGAGACCCAGTACTTC CASSSPSQETQYF
TRBD1 NA TRBJ1-5 14 TRBV2 TGTGCCAGCAAATTCAAGTCGGGGGACAGCTACGAGCATTTT CASKFKSGDSYEHF
NA many TRBJ2-5 13 TRBV10-2 TGCGCCAGCAGTCTACAGGGAGGGGAGACCCAGTACTTC CASSLQGGETQYF
NA many TRBJ2-7 15 TRBV5-5 TGTGCCAGCAGCTTACGGCTAGCAGTCACCTACGAGCAGTACTTC CASSLRLAVTYEQYF
NA NA TRBJ2-3 15 TRBV2 TGTGCCAGCAGTGGACAGGGAGGGAGTGGGGATACGCAGTATTTT CASSGQGGSGDTQYF
NA NA TRBJ2-3 14 TRBV6-6 TGTGCCAGCAGGCCGGGGGAGTCCTACAATGAGCAGTATTTT CASRPGESYNEQYF
NA many TRBJ2-1 15 TRBV5-1 TGCGCCAGCAGCTTGGATGCGACCTCCTACAATGAGCAGTTCTTC CASSLDATSYNEQFF
TRBD1 NA TRBJ1-4 16 TRBV24-1 TGTGCCACCAGTGAGTACAGGGGGCTGCCTAATGAAAAACTGTTTTTT CATSEYRGLPNEKLFF
NA many TRBJ1-5 13 TRBV18 TGTGCCAGCTCATCAGACATGTACCAGCCCCAGCATTTT CASSSDMYQPQHF